This entry features one T cell receptor beta chain sequence. With 4 bases clipped from V and 0 bases from J, the junction kept 7 bases outside the gene matches. CDR1 SGHAT and CDR2 FQNNGV come from the germline V gene. This CDR3 is built from 16 residues. This sample stems from a study of OX40 agonist ivuxolimab in advanced cancers. On the study more broadly: Cancers in dose escalation were hepatocellular, melanoma, renal cell and head and neck.

This table comes from immunoSEQ multiplex PCR, and its TCRdb copy is limited to in-frame clones, with some not included. The table shows around 70,000 clones, with about 93% occurring only once. This clonotype originated in an adult with an advanced solid tumor such as melanoma, head and neck, liver or kidney cancer. Material: CD4+ or CD8+ T cells sorted from blood, obtained in a trial of the OX40 agonist ivuxolimab. This rearrangement joins TRBV11-2 to TRBJ2-7; 9 nucleotides align to TRBD2. The CDR3 protein is CASSSSAGGSSYEQYF. CDR3 nucleotide sequence: TGTGCCAGCAGCTCAAGCGCGGGGGGGAGCTCCTACGAGCAGTACTTC. Based on the CDR3 plus reference TRBV11-2 and TRBJ2-7, the full variable domain is EAGVAQSPRYKIIEKRQSVAFWCNPISGHATLYWYQQILGQGPKLLIQFQNNGVVDDSQLPKDRFSAERLKGVDSTLKIQPAKLEDSAVYLCASSSSAGGSSYEQYFGPGTRLTVT.